This TCR beta chain was observed in a study of CD8+ T cells in alopecia areata (dated by TCRdb to 2016 to 2018). For the study in its entirety: Skin from C3H/HeJ donors aged about 6-13 months with spontaneous alopecia was grafted onto female C3H/HeJ recipients aged roughly 7-11 weeks. TCRbeta CDR3 regions were amplified by immunoSEQ multiplex PCR with 35 Vbeta forward and 13 Jbeta reverse primers. To study T cell clonal expansion in alopecia areata, the researchers applied high-throughput TCRbeta sequencing to both the C3H/HeJ mouse model and human patients. RNA came from the PAXgene miRNA kit for fixed scalp, the miRNeasy kit for PBMCs, and the RNeasy kit for mouse skin. Human TCRbeta sequencing covered scalp tissue and sorted CD4+ and CD8+ peripheral blood T cells from patchy and totalis/universalis alopecia areata patients and healthy controls. Scalp clonality was compared among normal scalp (n=4), patchy alopecia areata scalp (n=8), and alopecia totalis/universalis scalp (n=8). What the work shows at the level of the full study, not this receptor alone: Scalp TCR repertoire analysis is complicated because resident alphabeta T cells in normal human skin are also sequenced, whereas mouse skin is dominated by gammadelta T cells. Higher clonality and more expanded CD8+ clones were observed in lesional scalp than in normal scalp, particularly in alopecia totalis/universalis, a finding suggestive of antigenic drive. TCR sequences shared between patients were less clear than in mice, possibly partly because of HLA diversity in the patient population.

Cells from pooled mouse cutaneous lymph nodes were stained for CD4, CD8alpha, NKG2D, NKG2ACE and other markers and then sorted on a BD Influx. The method was the immunoSEQ multiplex PCR assay. To provide template for TCR sequencing, every sample had RNA extracted and reverse transcribed into cDNA. First-strand cDNA was synthesized using SuperScript III with a 2:1 mix of oligo-dT and random hexamers. A synthetic immune receptor repertoire was used to measure amplification bias, and any remaining bias was corrected computationally. Sequencing of the libraries was done on Illumina HiSeq with 60 bp reads that cover the CDR3, reading from J toward V. The published analysis was carried out like this. Raw reads were preprocessed to remove errors, and CDR3 was defined by IMGT conventions from the conserved cysteine to phenylalanine. Clonality was computed by normalizing Shannon entropy by log2 of the number of productive unique TCRs and subtracting the result from 1. Whether scalp clones were CD4 or CD8 was inferred by matching scalp TCRbeta sequences against CD4 and CD8 repertoires sorted from blood. Here the immuneACCESS table is served through TCRdb, limited to in-frame sequences with V and J called. Missing clones are a known gap in these copies; in checked studies unresolved V genes cover under half, and the rest lacks a known reason. For V, J and clone size, that table is used; D and trimming come from the DNA. The table notes approximately 300,000 clones here, none of them singletons. The leading ten clones occupy 1.2% of the sample.

The CDR3 covers 15 residues, taking in both the cysteine and the phenylalanine. Of the CDR3's DNA, 33 bases were read; they are in frame from base 1. V ends up 2 bases short and J 3 bases short, with an unmatched junction base count of 3. Via the germline V gene, CDR1 is NSHNY and CDR2 SYGAGN. This clone was observed a handful of times. The target of this receptor is not known. Gene names, together with germline sequences, are murine for this receptor. The read gets to within 4 residues of the CDR3 end, and the germline J gene fills in the rest. The chain couples TRBV13-1 to TRBJ1-2, with 11 junctional bases fitting TRBD1. The origin of this receptor is a C3H/HeJ mouse with alopecia areata. This strain possesses the MHC haplotype H2-k. Sequencing was carried out using CD4+ T cells sorted from a lymph node. CDR3 DNA (partial): TGTGCCAGCAGTGAGGAGGGACAGGGGGACTCC. Its translation reads: CASSEEGQGDS. The whole CDR3 region reads CASSEEGQGDSDYTF.